A single sample is the source of the 30 T cell receptor beta chains below, sequenced in a study of T cells after yellow fever vaccination. One entry per CDR3 protein, called by TCRdb with MiXCR from the 5' RACE reads. There are about 400,000 distinct CDR3 sequences in the sample; more than 9% occur only once, and about 17% lies in the top ten. Sequencing was performed on PBMCs, taken on the day of the first yellow fever vaccination. Every receptor here comes from a man in his late teens or twenties who received the YFV17D yellow fever vaccine.

The rearrangement links TRBV5-5 to TRBJ1-2; D uncertain. CDR3 length equals 15 residues. Germline CDR1 and CDR2: SGHKS and YYEKEE (reference sequence). Trimming removed 0 bases from V and 2 bases from J, with 11 bases in between. The CDR3 sequence is CASSLAATGNYGYTF. CDR3 sequence (DNA): TGTGCCAGCAGCTTGGCCGCCACGGGCAACTATGGCTACACCTTC.

This clonotype was seen only a few times. The rearrangement links TRBV20-1 to TRBJ1-4; 10 nucleotides agree with TRBD1. Losses at the gene ends were 5 bases for V and 7 bases for J; bases not matched to a gene: 7. CDR3 length: 14 amino acids. The germline gives CDR1 DFQATT, CDR2 SNEGSKA (reference sequence). CDR3 sequence: CSAFRDRGSEKLFF. The CDR3 bases are TGCAGTGCTTTCCGGGACAGGGGATCTGAAAAACTGTTTTTT.

This clonotype occurred a few times. The chain links TRBV5-1 to TRBJ2-5; 9 nucleotides line up with TRBD1. Losses at the gene ends were 0 bases for V and 4 bases for J; bases not matched to a gene: 4. Germline values: CDR1 SGHRS, CDR2 YFSETQ. This CDR3 contains 15 residues. In nucleotides, the CDR3 is TGCGCCAGCAGCTTGGTGACAGGGGGTGGAGAGACCCAGTACTTC. Its protein is CASSLVTGGGETQYF.

This clonotype has more than one count but fewer than ten. The chain carries TRBV6-6 and TRBJ1-6; D unresolved. The CDR3 is 12 amino acids. Germline CDR1 is MNHNY and CDR2 is SVGAGI (reference sequence). Trimming took off 8 bases at V and 14 bases at J, with 16 bases between the two ends. CDR3 sequence: CASLGELATLHF. The CDR3 DNA sequence: TGTGCCAGCTTAGGAGAGCTGGCTACCCTCCACTTT.

CDR3 protein: CASSLVPSNTEAFF. CDR3 in DNA: TGTGCCAGCAGCTTAGTTCCCAGTAACACTGAAGCTTTCTTT. This chain links TRBV11-2 with TRBJ1-1; D unresolved. Germline V lookup: CDR1 SGHAT, CDR2 FQNNGV. Trimming pared 1 base from V and 2 bases from J, leaving 8 bases between. CDR3 size: 14 residues.

The table lists this clonotype with a few counts. This chain joins TRBV3-1 and TRBJ2-1; D may match TRBD1 or TRBD2 (5 bases each). Germline lookup yields CDR1 LGHDT and CDR2 YNNKEL (reference sequence). V was shortened by 3 bases and J by 15 bases, with 15 bases between the two germline ends. The length of the CDR3 is 12 residues. CDR3 residues: CASSHRDPGLFF. DNA of the CDR3: TGTGCCAGCAGCCACCGGGACCCCGGGCTGTTCTTC.

This clonotype was seen many times. The chain uses TRBV24-1 and TRBJ2-5; D unclear. The CDR3 extends over 13 amino acids. Trimming took off 3 bases at V and 4 bases at J, with 8 bases between the two ends. Germline V gives CDR1 KGHDR, CDR2 SFDVKD. CDR3 coding DNA: TGTGCCACCAGTGATGGACCACGAGAGACCCAGTACTTC. It translates to CATSDGPRETQYF.

The chain combines TRBV19 with TRBJ2-1, with D maybe TRBD2 (6 bases). V was pared by 3 bases and J by 1 base, with 16 bases between. The CDR3 has 17 amino acids. Germline V CDR1 and CDR2: LNHDA, SQIVND (reference sequence). The DNA of the CDR3 is TGTGCCAGTAGTATGGTCGCTGGAGGGCGGTCCTACAATGAGCAGTTCTTC. This codes for CASSMVAGGRSYNEQFF. Full variable domain (remainder filled in from reference TRBV19 and TRBJ2-1): DGGITQSPKYLFRKEGQNVTLSCEQNLNHDAMYWYRQDPGQGLRLIYYSQIVNDFQKGDIAEGYSVSREKKESFPLTVTSAQKNPTAFYLCASSMVAGGRSYNEQFFGPGTRLTVL.

The chain has TRBV18 and TRBJ1-1; D not certain. Trimming shortened V by 0 bases and J by 4 bases, and 15 bases separated the two germline ends. CDR3 size: 16 residues. The germline CDR1 and CDR2 sequences are KGHSH and LQKENI. CDR3 loop: CASSPPSGRGSTEAFF. The CDR3 DNA reads as TGTGCCAGCTCACCACCGTCCGGGCGTGGGAGCACTGAAGCTTTCTTT.

This clonotype turned up a few times. The chain is built from TRBV7-6 and TRBJ1-1; D may be TRBD1 (5 bases). Germline V gene sequence: CDR1 SGHVS, CDR2 FNYEAQ. Trimming left V 3 bases short and J 1 base short, with 18 bases between. CDR3 length: 17 amino acids. As DNA, the CDR3 is TGTGCCAGCAGCTTGCGGGCCGGGACCCTGGGGAACACTGAAGCTTTCTTT. It is translated as CASSLRAGTLGNTEAFF.

This chain uses TRBV7-8 with TRBJ2-5, with D unresolved. The V gene lost 0 bases and the J gene lost 3 bases, with 5 bases spanning the gap. The germline gives CDR1 SGHVS, CDR2 FQNEAQ. The CDR3 consists of 13 residues. CDR3 sequence reads: CASSLATEETQYF. The CDR3 DNA follows: TGTGCCAGCAGCTTAGCTACCGAAGAGACCCAGTACTTC.

V is TRBV29-1 and J is TRBJ2-1; 8 bases are a match to TRBD2. The J segment lost 4 bases and the V segment lost 4 bases, leaving 3 bases of the junction unmatched. The CDR3 has 13 residues. Looked up from germline, CDR1 is SQVTM and CDR2 is ANQGSEA. The CDR3 DNA reads as TGCAGCGTTGGGGGCGGGGGGTACAATGAGCAGTTCTTC. This sequence encodes CSVGGGGYNEQFF.

The chain joins TRBV29-1 to TRBJ1-2; possible D gene TRBD1, 5 bases. This CDR3 contains 12 residues. Germline V gene lookup returns CDR1 SQVTM and CDR2 ANQGSEA. V was cut by 5 bases and J by 4 bases, with 11 bases left in between. CDR3 sequence reads: CSVNRGGYGYTF. The CDR3, as DNA: TGCAGCGTTAATCGGGGGGGCTATGGCTACACCTTC.

A few counts support this clonotype. The chain recombines TRBV24-1 with TRBJ1-1; 10 positions match TRBD1. The V gene's germline CDR1 is KGHDR and CDR2 SFDVKD. V trimming: 5 bases; J trimming: 3 bases; junction bases outside the gene matches: 5. CDR3 size: 15 residues. This CDR3 is CATSVDRGPYTEAFF. The CDR3 nucleotides read TGTGCCACCAGTGTTGACAGGGGGCCGTACACTGAAGCTTTCTTT.

The table lists this clonotype with many counts. The chain employs TRBV7-6 and TRBJ2-7; D not certain. Germline-derived CDR1 and CDR2 are SGHVS and FNYEAQ. This CDR3 has 13 amino acids. V gave up 1 base and J gave up 6 bases, with 10 bases separating them. CDR3: CASSLDGTFEQYF. The CDR3 DNA sequence: TGTGCCAGCAGCTTAGATGGTACCTTCGAGCAGTACTTC.

Only a few counts were recorded for this clonotype. The J gene is TRBJ2-7, the V gene TRBV6-6, with TRBD2 as a possible D gene (6 bases). The V end lost 0 bases, the J end lost 3 bases, and 6 bases lay between the germline ends. The CDR3 extends over 13 amino acids. Per germline, CDR1 MNHNY and CDR2 SVGAGI (reference sequence). The CDR3: CASSYSEGYEQYV. The DNA for the CDR3 is TGTGCCAGCAGTTACTCGGAGGGCTACGAGCAGTACGTC.

The chain joins TRBV5-4 to TRBJ2-5; D remains unclear. Per the germline V gene, CDR1 is SGHNT and CDR2 is YYREEE (reference sequence). Trimming pared 2 bases from V and 5 bases from J, leaving 10 bases between. This CDR3 has 13 residues. The CDR3 region is CASSFLGSETQYF. The CDR3 DNA sequence: TGTGCCAGCAGCTTTTTGGGATCGGAGACCCAGTACTTC.

The chain joins TRBV5-1 to TRBJ1-1; possible D gene TRBD1, 5 bases. V lost 4 bases to trimming and J lost 0 bases, with 16 bases between them. The CDR3 spans 16 residues. CDR1 is SGHRS and CDR2 is YFSETQ in the germline V gene. CDR3 protein: CASSPGGGEMNTEAFF. The CDR3 DNA sequence: TGCGCCAGCAGCCCGGGGGGTGGGGAGATGAACACTGAAGCTTTCTTT.

The chain has TRBV9 and TRBJ1-2; tentatively, D is TRBD1 (5 bases). The CDR3 is 15 amino acids. CDR1 and CDR2 (germline): SGDLS, YYNGEE. Trimming took off 2 bases at V and 7 bases at J, with 18 bases between the two ends. CDR3 DNA: TGTGCCAGCAGCGTCCGGGGGGGGGAGAGGAGTGGCTACACCTTC. Translated, it gives CASSVRGGERSGYTF.

The chain recombines TRBV5-5 with TRBJ2-5; no reliable D call. Germline V lookup: CDR1 SGHKS, CDR2 YYEKEE (reference sequence). V shed 2 bases and J shed 5 bases, with 10 bases lying between them. This CDR3 region has 13 residues. The CDR3 sequence: CASSFLRSETQYF. DNA of the CDR3: TGTGCCAGCAGCTTCCTTAGGTCCGAGACCCAGTACTTC.

The chain employs TRBV29-1 and TRBJ2-7; 8 nucleotides agree with TRBD1. CDR3 size: 17 residues. Germline trimming cut 7 bases from V and 1 base from J; bases unmatched to any gene: 18. CDR1 is SQVTM, CDR2 ANQGSEA, per germline. The CDR3 DNA reads as TGCAGCGCCACCAATTTCCCCGGACAGGGAAAATCCTACGAGCAGTACTTC. This encodes CSATNFPGQGKSYEQYF.

The chain couples TRBV27 to TRBJ1-2; no firm D call. This CDR3 is built from 13 residues. Trimming stripped 3 bases from V and 4 bases from J, with 9 bases between. Germline CDR1 and CDR2: MNHEY and SMNVEV (reference sequence). The CDR3 sequence is CASSFSPAYGYTF. The CDR3 DNA follows: TGTGCCAGCAGTTTCTCCCCCGCCTATGGCTACACCTTC.

This clonotype occurred a few times. The CDR3 is CASSSHSDSGNTIYF. CDR3 nucleotide sequence: TGTGCCAGCAGTTCCCACAGTGACTCTGGAAACACCATATATTTT. This chain links TRBV6-5 with TRBJ1-3; D is unresolved. The CDR3 contains 15 residues. The germline V gene encodes CDR1 MNHEY and CDR2 SVGAGI. Trimming stripped 4 bases from V and 0 bases from J, with 10 bases between.

The chain is built from TRBV6-2 or TRBV6-3 and TRBJ2-1, with TRBD1 matching 9 bases. CDR1 MNHEY and CDR2 SVGEGT come from the germline V gene. V gave up 5 bases and J gave up 10 bases; unmatched junction bases: 6. This CDR3 contains 13 residues. This CDR3 reads CASSDYRGREQFF. CDR3 in DNA: TGTGCCAGCAGTGACTACAGGGGGCGAGAGCAGTTCTTC.

In its sample, this clonotype was seen a few times. The V call is TRBV6-1, the J call TRBJ1-1; 7 positions match TRBD1. The length of the CDR3 is 16 residues. Unmatched junction bases numbered 14, after V lost 10 bases and J lost 0 bases. From germline, CDR1 is MNHNS and CDR2 SASEGT. In nucleotides, the CDR3 is TGTGCCACCCGCGGACAGGCAGGAACCCTGAACACTGAAGCTTTCTTT. Translated, it gives CATRGQAGTLNTEAFF.

The chain carries TRBV7-9 and TRBJ2-5; the D is unclear. The CDR3 totals 14 residues. Germline V gives CDR1 SEHNR, CDR2 FQNEAQ (reference sequence). V lost 8 bases and J lost 1, with 14 bases in between. The CDR3 DNA is TGTGCCAGCCAAAAGGGAAACTTCCAAGAGACCCAGTACTTC. Protein: CASQKGNFQETQYF.

This clonotype showed up just a few times. The J gene is TRBJ1-5, the V gene TRBV7-2, with TRBD1 as a possible D gene (5 bases). The ends were cut back, 0 bases at V and 7 bases at J, with 7 bases in the middle. Germline V gene data show CDR1 as SGHTA and CDR2 as FQGNSA. The CDR3 runs to 13 residues. The chain's CDR3 is CASSLAREQPQHF. As DNA, the CDR3 is TGTGCCAGCAGCTTAGCCAGGGAACAGCCCCAGCATTTT.

This clonotype was counted a few times. This chain joins TRBV20-1 and TRBJ2-7; no definite D call. This CDR3 spans 13 amino acids. V was cut by 1 base and J by 3 bases, with 10 bases left in between. The germline CDR1 and CDR2 sequences are DFQATT and SNEGSKA (reference sequence). The CDR3 bases are TGCAGTGCTAGAGGGGTTGGCGTCTACGAGCAGTACGTC. Translating it yields CSARGVGVYEQYV.

V is TRBV6-6 and J is TRBJ2-7, with D tentatively TRBD1 (5 bases). Germline CDR1 and CDR2: MNHNY and SVGAGI (reference sequence). V lost 5 bases and J lost 6, with 14 bases in between. This CDR3 spans 13 amino acids. The CDR3 region has the DNA TGTGCCAGCAGTCACCTTATCCAGGGCGAGCAGTACGTC. Its translation: CASSHLIQGEQYV.

V is TRBV7-9 and J is TRBJ2-4; D not certain. V was trimmed by 2 bases and J by 7 bases, leaving 9 bases between them. The CDR3 is 13 residues long. The germline CDR1 and CDR2 sequences are SEHNR and FQNEAQ (reference sequence). The CDR3 nucleotides read TGTGCCAGCAGCTTAATCCCGGGTAACATTCAGTACTTC. Amino acid sequence: CASSLIPGNIQYF.